This T cell receptor beta chain came from a study of blood T cell repertoires in COVID-19. Study overall: Specimens from acute and convalescent COVID-19 originated in the United States, Italy and Spain. In each case, the material was cDNA or gDNA derived from T cells, B-cell-depleted T cells, or PBMCs.

Method: immunoSEQ multiplex PCR; TCRdb's copy keeps in-frame clones and lacks some. The data hold over 100,000 clones, with 87% observed a single time. The CDR3 is made up of 14 amino acids. The germline CDR1 and CDR2 sequences are MNHEY and SVGAGI. The V segment lost 6 bases and the J segment 5 bases; nucleotides outside the gene matches: 4. Seattle patients were enrolled during active infection and followed longitudinally. The chain carries TRBV6-5 and TRBJ1-6; 7 nucleotides line up with TRBD1. The sequencing input was peripheral blood. This TCR was sampled from a woman aged 50 to 65 with COVID-19, enrolled during active disease. In nucleotides, the CDR3 is TGTGCCAGCAGCGTGACAGGGAATAATTCACCCCTCCACTTT. It is translated as CASSVTGNNSPLHF.